This T cell receptor beta chain comes out of a study of blood T cell repertoires in COVID-19. On the study more broadly: Acute and convalescent COVID-19 samples came from the United States, Italy and Spain. PBMCs, B-cell-depleted T cells, or T cells were the source of the cDNA or gDNA that made up the material.

During active infection, Seattle patients enrolled and were then monitored through disease. CDR1 is LNHDA, CDR2 SQIVND, per germline (reference sequence). Germline trimming cut 5 bases from V and 2 bases from J; bases unmatched to any gene: 25. CDR3 size: 23 residues. In the source study's methods: Amplifying reference gene primers gave estimates of nucleated cell counts. Method: immunoSEQ multiplex PCR; TCRdb's copy keeps in-frame clones and lacks some. That table is the source of V, J and clone size, and D and trimming were worked out from the DNA. The data contain approximately 300,000 clones, approximately 90% of them singletons.

The chain employs TRBV19 and TRBJ2-6, with 9 bases that match TRBD1. What was sequenced was peripheral blood. This clonotype originated in a woman between 45 and 60 years old with COVID-19, enrolled during active disease. The CDR3 here is CASSFHAPDRGRYLGAGANVLTF. In DNA form, the CDR3 reads TGTGCCAGTAGTTTCCATGCCCCGGACAGGGGTCGATATCTTGGGGCTGGGGCCAACGTCCTGACTTTC. The entire variable domain, with the rest obtained from reference TRBV19 and TRBJ2-6, is as follows: DGGITQSPKYLFRKEGQNVTLSCEQNLNHDAMYWYRQDPGQGLRLIYYSQIVNDFQKGDIAEGYSVSREKKESFPLTVTSAQKNPTAFYLCASSFHAPDRGRYLGAGANVLTFGAGSRLTVL.